This T cell receptor beta chain was recovered during a study of CD8 T cells in ankylosing spondylitis. Whole-study results and caveats: Some of these motif variants have turned up before, in reports on reactive arthritis synovial fluid and blood.

This clonotype was recorded many times. The target antigen is unknown. Quantitative molecular-barcoded 5'-RACE generated the TCR beta libraries. TCRdb analysed the 5' RACE reads with MiXCR anew, one entry per CDR3 protein. Among approximately 69,000 distinct CDR3 sequences listed, approximately 5% were seen once. The CDR3 is made up of 15 amino acids. V lost 4 bases, J lost 0 bases, and 13 bases lay in between. CDR1 is SEHNR, CDR2 FQNEAQ, per germline (reference sequence). The rearrangement uses TRBV7-9 and TRBJ2-7, with D maybe TRBD2 (8 bases). The source material was blood, either unsorted or a sorted T cell fraction (not recorded which). The source of this sequence is a male donor with ankylosing spondylitis or in good health (not recorded which). The CDR3: CASSSGGDSSYEQYF. CDR3 nucleotide sequence: TGTGCCAGCAGCTCGGGGGGGGACAGCTCCTACGAGCAGTACTTC.